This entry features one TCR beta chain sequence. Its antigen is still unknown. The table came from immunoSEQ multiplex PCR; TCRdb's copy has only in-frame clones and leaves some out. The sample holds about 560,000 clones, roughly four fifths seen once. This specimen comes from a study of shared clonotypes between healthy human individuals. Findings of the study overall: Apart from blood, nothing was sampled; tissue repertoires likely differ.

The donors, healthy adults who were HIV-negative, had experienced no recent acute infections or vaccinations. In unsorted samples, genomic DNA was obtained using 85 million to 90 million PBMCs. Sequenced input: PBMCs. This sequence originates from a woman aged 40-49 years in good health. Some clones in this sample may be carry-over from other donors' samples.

The CDR3 region is CASSLSVGYYGYTF. The CDR3 DNA is TGTGCCAGCAGTTTATCGGTGGGATACTATGGCTACACCTTC. The chain uses TRBV28 and TRBJ1-2; D is undetermined. CDR1 is MDHEN and CDR2 is SYDVKM in the germline V gene. The ends were cut back, 1 base at V and 3 bases at J, with 9 bases in the middle. CDR3 size: 14 residues.